A selection of T cell receptor beta chains follows, all from one sample in a study of blood T cell repertoires in COVID-19. Some clones are missing from TCRdb's copy, which holds only in-frame ones; the method was immunoSEQ multiplex PCR. The data hold approximately 220,000 clones, with 83% observed a single time. The sample was peripheral blood. The origin of the receptors is a woman in her 40s with active or convalescent COVID-19. The CDR3 runs from the conserved cysteine through the conserved F or W. Each record gives: J gene, clone size, V gene, D gene, CDR3 protein, CDR3 DNA. The D gene is left open where the match is weak. Only part of the rows carry a size: once, few, many, or a class if the clone is expanded.

j_gene: TRBJ1-2
abundance: .
v_gene: TRBV7-2
d_gene: .
CDR3aa: CASSFTSGAVYGYTF
CDR3nt: TGTGCCAGCAGCTTTACGTCGGGAGCGGTCTATGGCTACACCTTC

j_gene: TRBJ2-2
abundance: .
v_gene: TRBV30
d_gene: TRBD2
CDR3aa: CAWSTLAGRGELFF
CDR3nt: TGTGCCTGGAGTACGCTAGCGGGGAGGGGGGAGCTGTTTTTT

j_gene: TRBJ1-2
abundance: .
v_gene: TRBV19
d_gene: TRBD1
CDR3aa: CATQFQWDRGGAGYTF
CDR3nt: TGTGCCACCCAGTTCCAGTGGGACAGGGGAGGAGCGGGCTACACCTTC

j_gene: TRBJ2-5
abundance: .
v_gene: TRBV6-5
d_gene: TRBD2
CDR3aa: CASTKLAGTQETQYF
CDR3nt: TGTGCCAGCACTAAACTAGCGGGGACACAAGAGACCCAGTACTTC

j_gene: TRBJ1-2
abundance: .
v_gene: TRBV20-1
d_gene: .
CDR3aa: CSASLSQNYGYTF
CDR3nt: TGCAGTGCTAGTTTGTCCCAGAACTATGGCTACACCTTC

j_gene: TRBJ1-6
abundance: .
v_gene: TRBV30
d_gene: .
CDR3aa: CAWSLSVLSPLHF
CDR3nt: TGTGCCTGGAGTTTGTCCGTTCTTTCACCCCTCCACTTT

j_gene: TRBJ2-3
abundance: few
v_gene: TRBV30
d_gene: .
CDR3aa: CAWGQGSNTDTQYF
CDR3nt: TGTGCCTGGGGGCAGGGGTCGAACACAGATACGCAGTATTTT

j_gene: TRBJ1-3
abundance: .
v_gene: TRBV18
d_gene: .
CDR3aa: CASSPRSGGNTIYF
CDR3nt: TGTGCCAGCTCACCCCGTTCAGGGGGAAACACCATATATTTT

j_gene: TRBJ2-1
abundance: .
v_gene: TRBV6-5
d_gene: TRBD2
CDR3aa: CASSRLHPSGEQFF
CDR3nt: TGTGCCAGCAGTCGACTCCATCCTAGCGGGGAGCAGTTCTTC

j_gene: TRBJ2-7
abundance: .
v_gene: TRBV3-1/TRBV3-2
d_gene: .
CDR3aa: CASSQVGEATKDLGPYEQYF
CDR3nt: TGTGCCAGCAGCCAAGTGGGGGAGGCCACGAAGGACTTAGGCCCGTACGAGCAGTACTTC

j_gene: TRBJ1-5
abundance: once
v_gene: TRBV10-3
d_gene: .
CDR3aa: CAISERGLDSSNQPQHF
CDR3nt: TGTGCCATCAGTGAGAGGGGTCTGGACAGCAGCAATCAGCCCCAGCATTTT

j_gene: TRBJ2-3
abundance: .
v_gene: TRBV18
d_gene: .
CDR3aa: CASSPTFGADTQYF
CDR3nt: TGTGCCAGCTCACCAACATTTGGAGCAGATACGCAGTATTTT

j_gene: TRBJ2-2
abundance: .
v_gene: TRBV3-1/TRBV3-2
d_gene: .
CDR3aa: CASSQGPNTGELFF
CDR3nt: TGTGCCAGCAGTCAGGGGCCGAACACCGGGGAGCTGTTTTTT

j_gene: TRBJ1-4
abundance: .
v_gene: TRBV28
d_gene: TRBD1
CDR3aa: CASRNGQDNEKLFF
CDR3nt: TGTGCCAGCAGGAACGGACAGGATAATGAAAAACTGTTTTTT

j_gene: TRBJ1-1
abundance: .
v_gene: TRBV5-1
d_gene: TRBD1
CDR3aa: CASSLVAGGRNTEAFF
CDR3nt: TGCGCCAGCAGCTTGGTGGCAGGGGGGAGGAACACTGAAGCTTTCTTT

j_gene: TRBJ2-7
abundance: .
v_gene: TRBV11-2
d_gene: .
CDR3aa: CASSLGQHSYEQYF
CDR3nt: TGTGCCAGCAGCCTAGGACAGCACTCCTACGAGCAGTACTTC

j_gene: TRBJ1-2
abundance: .
v_gene: TRBV5-8
d_gene: .
CDR3aa: CASRQIDANYGYTF
CDR3nt: TGTGCCAGCAGACAGATAGACGCGAACTATGGCTACACCTTC

j_gene: TRBJ1-5
abundance: .
v_gene: TRBV18
d_gene: TRBD1
CDR3aa: CASSPRGLTGSGRLDQPQHF
CDR3nt: TGTGCCAGCTCACCCAGGGGCCTGACAGGGTCAGGTAGGTTGGATCAGCCCCAGCATTTT

j_gene: TRBJ1-2
abundance: .
v_gene: TRBV18
d_gene: .
CDR3aa: CASSPPTSNYGYTF
CDR3nt: TGTGCCAGCTCACCACCGACATCGAACTATGGCTACACCTTC

j_gene: TRBJ1-1
abundance: .
v_gene: TRBV19
d_gene: .
CDR3aa: CASSIGQEGTEAFF
CDR3nt: TGTGCCAGTAGTATAGGGCAGGAGGGCACTGAAGCTTTCTTT

j_gene: TRBJ2-7
abundance: once
v_gene: TRBV18
d_gene: TRBD2
CDR3aa: CASSDTSGPPYEQYF
CDR3nt: TGTGCCAGCTCCGATACTAGCGGGCCCCCCTACGAGCAGTACTTC

j_gene: TRBJ2-1
abundance: .
v_gene: TRBV25-1
d_gene: .
CDR3aa: CASRGGTDNNEQFF
CDR3nt: TGTGCCAGCAGGGGCGGGACAGACAACAATGAGCAGTTCTTC

j_gene: TRBJ1-2
abundance: .
v_gene: TRBV21-1
d_gene: .
CDR3aa: CASSKEGGTF
CDR3nt: TGTGCCAGCAGCAAAGAAGGGGGCACCTTC

j_gene: TRBJ1-4
abundance: .
v_gene: TRBV24-1
d_gene: TRBD1
CDR3aa: CATSEAGTGYEKLFF
CDR3nt: TGTGCCACCAGTGAAGCCGGGACAGGGTACGAAAAACTGTTTTTT

j_gene: TRBJ1-6
abundance: once
v_gene: TRBV27
d_gene: .
CDR3aa: CASSSSSYNSPLHF
CDR3nt: TGTGCCAGCAGTTCTAGCTCCTATAATTCACCCCTCCACTTT

j_gene: TRBJ2-1
abundance: .
v_gene: TRBV11-3
d_gene: TRBD2
CDR3aa: CASSLELAGIDEQFF
CDR3nt: TGTGCCAGCAGCTTAGAACTAGCGGGAATCGATGAGCAGTTCTTC

j_gene: TRBJ2-1
abundance: .
v_gene: TRBV5-1
d_gene: TRBD1
CDR3aa: CASSLGGTGSYNEQFF
CDR3nt: TGCGCCAGCAGCTTGGGAGGGACAGGGAGCTACAATGAGCAGTTCTTC

j_gene: TRBJ2-7
abundance: once
v_gene: TRBV7-9
d_gene: TRBD1
CDR3aa: CASSERQGGYEQYF
CDR3nt: TGTGCCAGCAGCGAACGACAGGGGGGTTACGAGCAGTACTTC

j_gene: TRBJ1-3
abundance: .
v_gene: TRBV11-2
d_gene: .
CDR3aa: CASSLEGAPGNTIYF
CDR3nt: TGTGCCAGCAGCTTAGAAGGGGCCCCTGGAAACACCATATATTTT

j_gene: TRBJ2-7
abundance: .
v_gene: TRBV7-9
d_gene: TRBD2
CDR3aa: CASTAGGSEQYF
CDR3nt: TGTGCCAGCACCGCCGGGGGGAGCGAGCAGTACTTC

j_gene: TRBJ2-1
abundance: once
v_gene: TRBV12-3/TRBV12-4
d_gene: TRBD2
CDR3aa: CATAGGPYNEQFF
CDR3nt: TGTGCCACAGCGGGAGGTCCGTACAATGAGCAGTTCTTC

j_gene: TRBJ1-2
abundance: .
v_gene: TRBV4-3
d_gene: TRBD1
CDR3aa: CASSPGQGALGYTF
CDR3nt: TGCGCCAGCAGCCCGGGACAGGGGGCTTTAGGCTACACCTTC

j_gene: TRBJ1-1
abundance: .
v_gene: TRBV6-5
d_gene: .
CDR3aa: CASPLKDRLNTEAFF
CDR3nt: TGTGCCAGCCCGTTAAAAGACAGGCTGAACACTGAAGCTTTCTTT

j_gene: TRBJ2-2
abundance: .
v_gene: TRBV24-1
d_gene: TRBD1
CDR3aa: CATSDPDRLNTGELFF
CDR3nt: TGTGCCACCAGTGACCCGGACAGGCTCAACACCGGGGAGCTGTTTTTT

j_gene: TRBJ2-1
abundance: .
v_gene: TRBV29-1
d_gene: TRBD1
CDR3aa: CSVEWFGGQGATNEQFF
CDR3nt: TGCAGCGTTGAATGGTTTGGTGGACAGGGGGCGACCAATGAGCAGTTCTTC

j_gene: TRBJ1-5
abundance: .
v_gene: TRBV4-1
d_gene: .
CDR3aa: CASSQVRGFGNQPQHF
CDR3nt: TGCGCCAGCAGCCAAGTCCGGGGGTTTGGCAATCAGCCCCAGCATTTT

j_gene: TRBJ1-1
abundance: .
v_gene: TRBV11-2
d_gene: .
CDR3aa: CASSLAGTEAFF
CDR3nt: TGTGCCAGCAGCTTAGCAGGGACTGAAGCTTTCTTT

j_gene: TRBJ1-1
abundance: .
v_gene: TRBV5-1
d_gene: .
CDR3aa: CASSLERLNTEAFF
CDR3nt: TGCGCCAGCAGCTTGGAGCGACTGAACACTGAAGCTTTCTTT

j_gene: TRBJ1-3
abundance: .
v_gene: TRBV27
d_gene: TRBD1
CDR3aa: CASSFQGAGNTIYF
CDR3nt: TGTGCCAGCAGTTTCCAGGGGGCTGGAAACACCATATATTTT

j_gene: TRBJ1-4
abundance: .
v_gene: TRBV5-1
d_gene: TRBD1
CDR3aa: CASSQQTGGSEKLFF
CDR3nt: TGCGCCAGCAGCCAACAGACAGGGGGCAGTGAAAAACTGTTTTTT